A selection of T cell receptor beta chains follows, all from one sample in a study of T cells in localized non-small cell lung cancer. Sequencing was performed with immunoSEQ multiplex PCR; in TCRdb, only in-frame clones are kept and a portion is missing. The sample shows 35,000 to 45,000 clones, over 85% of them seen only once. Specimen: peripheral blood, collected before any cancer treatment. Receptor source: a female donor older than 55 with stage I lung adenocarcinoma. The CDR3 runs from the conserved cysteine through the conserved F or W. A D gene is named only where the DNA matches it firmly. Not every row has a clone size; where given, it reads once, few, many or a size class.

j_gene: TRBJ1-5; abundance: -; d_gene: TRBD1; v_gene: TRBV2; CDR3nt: TGTGCCAGCCAAACAGGGGGTCAGCCCCAGCATTTT; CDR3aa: CASQTGGQPQHF
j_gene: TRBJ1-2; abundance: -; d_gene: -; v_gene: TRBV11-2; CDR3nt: TGTGCCAGCAGCTGGACAGACAGTGACTATGGCTACACCTTC; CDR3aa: CASSWTDSDYGYTF
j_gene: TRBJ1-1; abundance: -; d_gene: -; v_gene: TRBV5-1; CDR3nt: TGCGCCAGCAGCTTGGACCTAAACACTGAAGCTTTCTTT; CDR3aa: CASSLDLNTEAFF
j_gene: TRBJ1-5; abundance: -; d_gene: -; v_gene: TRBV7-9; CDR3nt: TGTGCCAGCAGCTTTGCGAATAGCAATCAGCCCCAGCATTTT; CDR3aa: CASSFANSNQPQHF
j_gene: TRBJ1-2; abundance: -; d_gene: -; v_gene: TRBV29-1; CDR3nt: TGCAGCGTCCCCGCCCAGTATGGCTACACCTTC; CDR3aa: CSVPAQYGYTF
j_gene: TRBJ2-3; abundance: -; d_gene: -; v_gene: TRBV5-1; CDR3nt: TGCGCCAGCAGCTCCTTCGGTGGTGGCCCCACAGATACGCAGTATTTT; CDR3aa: CASSSFGGGPTDTQYF
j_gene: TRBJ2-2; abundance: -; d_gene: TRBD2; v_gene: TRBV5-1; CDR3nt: TGCGCCAGCAGCCGCGGCCCCAGCGGGGGCCCGAACACCGGGGAGCTGTTTTTT; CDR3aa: CASSRGPSGGPNTGELFF
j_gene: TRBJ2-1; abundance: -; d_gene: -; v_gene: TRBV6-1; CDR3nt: TGTGCCAGCAGTGATTTTAATGAGCAGTTCTTC; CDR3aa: CASSDFNEQFF
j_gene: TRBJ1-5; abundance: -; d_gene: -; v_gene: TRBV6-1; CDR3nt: TGTGCCAGCAGCGGAGGGGGGAGGCCCCAGCATTTT; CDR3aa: CASSGGGRPQHF
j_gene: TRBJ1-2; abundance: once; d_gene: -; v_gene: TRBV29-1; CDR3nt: TGCAGCGTTGAAGACAGCGCTAACTATGGCTACACCTTC; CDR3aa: CSVEDSANYGYTF
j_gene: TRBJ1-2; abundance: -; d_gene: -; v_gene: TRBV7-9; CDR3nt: TGTGCCAGCAGCTCCGGGCCTATAATACGGACGGGTGGCTACACCTTC; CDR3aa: CASSSGPIIRTGGYTF
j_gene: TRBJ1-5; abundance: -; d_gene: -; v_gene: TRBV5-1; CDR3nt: TGCGCCAGCGGCCTAGAAGGCAATCAGCCCCAGCATTTT; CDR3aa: CASGLEGNQPQHF
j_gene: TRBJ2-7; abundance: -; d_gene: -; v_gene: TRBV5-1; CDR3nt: TGCGCCAGCAGCCCCTTGGGGGCGGGCGAGCAGTACTTC; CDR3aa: CASSPLGAGEQYF
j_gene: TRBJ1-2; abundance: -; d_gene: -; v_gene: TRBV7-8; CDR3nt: TGTGCCAGCAGCTTAGCGAATTGGGGTGGGGATGGCTACACCTTC; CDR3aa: CASSLANWGGDGYTF
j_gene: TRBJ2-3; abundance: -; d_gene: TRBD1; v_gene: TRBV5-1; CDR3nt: TGCGCCAGCAGCCCCGGGGACAGGGAGGCAGATACGCAGTATTTT; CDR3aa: CASSPGDREADTQYF
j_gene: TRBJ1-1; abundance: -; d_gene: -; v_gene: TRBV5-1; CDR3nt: TGCGCCAGCAGCCCCTGGGGGGTTTCGAACACTGAAGCTTTCTTT; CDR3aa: CASSPWGVSNTEAFF